The following is a T cell receptor (beta chain) sequence with its context. Its specific antigen is unknown. Per-base quality was not reported, and no clone a single base away is much larger than it. These data belong to a study of cytomegalovirus exposure and HLA in healthy donors (dated by TCRdb to between 2016 and 2019). A note on the overall study: An earlier analysis of roughly 610 of the donors reported approximately 300 Gb of sequence data and approximately 120 million unique TCR beta sequences obtained from 180 million or so T cells. The study profiled the T cell repertoires of about 640 subjects by immunosequencing and related them to cytomegalovirus serostatus. A separate validation cohort of approximately 130 different subjects was used in addition to the roughly 620-subject first cohort. To predict cytomegalovirus infection status, the study brought together high-throughput TCR immunosequencing, statistical association of individual TCRs with disease status, and machine learning. An early release covering roughly 600 HLA-typed donors comprised about 300 gigabases of sequencing data and tens of millions of unique TCR sequences. On average, about 200,000 unique TCR beta nucleotide sequences were sequenced per donor among more than 350 genotyped donors of the cohort, with approximately 18% of those sequences being non-productive. Donor age, sex, ethnicity and CMV serostatus were compiled together with the repertoire data. To decide whether each TCR beta V gene segment behaved as functional or pseudogenic, an earlier analysis of 587 of the donors relied on high-throughput TCR beta sequencing. All discovery cohort repertoires had been generated using a single sequencing platform. A later genetic analysis used genome-wide SNP genotypes for about three fifths of the roughly 700 donors, treating that subset as a discovery cohort. Rather than using new phenotypic data, the later analysis identified candidate immune exposures from TCR beta sequences and from how often those sequences occurred across donors. Of the roughly 400 genotyped donors, 65% to 90% were placed in the genetic ancestry cluster associated with self-reported Caucasian donors. A later analysis re-examined previously published TCR beta repertoires from 600 to 700 donors and added high-resolution HLA genotyping to investigate patterns of TCR occurrence. Class I and class II HLA loci were covered by the typing at four-digit resolution. Typing coverage varied by locus: 629-630 donors for A, B, C, DRB1 and DQB1; 522 for DQA1; about 590 for DPA1; about 450 for DPB1. The aim of the study was to test whether cataloging public T cell receptors could identify signatures of past pathogen exposure. Because of strong linkage in the cohort, four or five DR-DQ haplotypes were treated as single units for association and clustering. On the study overall, not on this receptor specifically: In a later analysis, around 15,000 TCR beta sequences were associated with specific HLA alleles at a false discovery rate of 0.05. A further reported finding was that TCR beta sequences accurately predicted the HLA-A and HLA-B alleles for most subjects in the first cohort. An association between a missense DCLRE1C variant and V-gene and J-gene trimming of TCR beta chains was found in a later genetic analysis and replicated in an independent cohort. This cohort had only TCR beta chains sequenced, and the lack of alpha or paired-chain data limited which features could be detected. The classifier was reported to diagnose cytomegalovirus status with high specificity and sensitivity in both the original and validation cohorts. A cluster of highly shared sequence variants was judged likely to be a technical artifact of the sequencing pipeline. While some public TCRs were present in many individuals, most TCR sequences turned up only very rarely across donors. According to the authors, the approach could potentially be generalized to other disease states and immunological phenotypes. In a later genetic analysis, fewer N-insertions in productive TCRs were reported among donors in an Asian-associated ancestry cluster than the roughly 700-donor mean. In a later analysis, several top co-occurrence clusters were reported to appear linked to parvovirus B19, influenza, CMV and Epstein-Barr virus. Roughly uniform sequencing depth across donors was assumed in presence/absence analyses, although this assumption may not hold. Strong co-occurrence of HLA alleles, especially DR and DQ, made assigning TCR associations to individual alleles difficult. In a later analysis, most CMV-associated TCR beta chains were found to appear HLA-restricted, with HLA associations seemingly driven largely by CMV exposure. About 15 rarely observed V segments, including chromosome 9 orphons, were excluded from the earlier analysis of just under 600 of the donors because counts were too low. A total of 164 TCR beta chains were listed by the study as associated with cytomegalovirus. In a later analysis, the rate of TCR association differed among HLA loci, with DRB1 alleles having the most associated TCRs and HLA-C alleles having the fewest. Correlated functional status among segregating V segments might reflect linkage disequilibrium, but an unknown experimental factor could not be ruled out. Because HLA typing was unavailable for some donors at each locus, only the typed subset was used in association tests. In a later analysis, HLA-associated TCR beta chains were found to be more clonally expanded and to have lower generation probabilities than equally common non-associated chains. A few of the identified cytomegalovirus-associated TCR beta chains were confirmed in vitro to be specific for cytomegalovirus antigens. For the cohort, immune exposure information was limited to CMV serostatus. The 87-base-pair reads could not distinguish some IMGT-functional V segments, including TRBV6-2 and TRBV6-3, so those segments were excluded. In an earlier analysis of roughly 500 of the donors, most TCR beta V segments appeared in productive rearrangements about 90% or about 30% of the time, broadly matching IMGT annotations.

The cohort consisted of some 670 healthy bone marrow donors. Cohort members were all nominally healthy when sampled, although unrecorded immune exposures were likely present. CMV serostatus was positive for more than 250 and negative for about 50% of the roughly 670 cohort members, and was not recorded for this donor. A peripheral blood sample was provided by each donor, and peripheral blood mononuclear cells were used for TCR beta sequencing. The Qiagen DNeasy Blood Extraction Kit was used to extract genomic DNA from the blood cell samples. According to the germline V gene, CDR1 reads LGHNA and CDR2 reads YSLEER. V and J are truncated by 0 bases and 7 bases respectively, leaving an intervening sequence of 16 bases. The CDR3 spans 17 residues, from the cysteine through the phenylalanine. The DNA shown is the 51-base CDR3, in frame from base 1. Libraries were made using the immunoSEQ multiplex PCR assay. For the multiplex PCR, a mixture combining 60 forward primers for TCR Vbeta segments and 13 reverse primers for TCR Jbeta segments was used. The CDR3 region of rearranged TCR beta genes was amplified from genomic DNA by a multiplex PCR assay. On the Illumina HiSeq System, the amplified TCR beta libraries were sequenced as 87-base-pair reads. As for how the authors treated the data: A later analysis counted tens of millions of unique TCR beta chains across the 550 to 700 repertoires, and some 11 million of these chains were shared by at least two donors. Raw reads were error-corrected and collapsed into unique sequences with a nearest-neighbor algorithm that merged closely related sequences to remove PCR and sequencing errors. Alignment of CDR3 sequences to IMGT reference sequences was used to assign V, D and J gene segments. Each retained sequence needed at least a six-nucleotide match to both a V gene segment and a J gene segment. Rearrangements were called productive when the CDR3 lacked stop codons and stayed in frame with V and J; all others were non-productive. CDR3 was defined by IMGT convention, running from the second conserved V-encoded cysteine to the conserved J-encoded phenylalanine. The earlier analysis of some 550 of the donors excluded any sequence lacking an unambiguous match to a single V gene segment. In an earlier analysis of approximately 610 of the donors, V segments were called functional above 56.7% productive rearrangements and were called segregating when the between-donor standard deviation exceeded 5%. To diagnose cytomegalovirus status from the catalog of TCR beta chain sequences, a statistical classification framework was built. V and J gene assignment, in a later analysis, came from comparing TCR nucleotide sequences with IMGT/GENE-DB human TR gene sequences. The TCRdist pipeline was used in a later analysis to assign CDR3 sequences and most-parsimonious VDJ recombination scenarios. A later analysis defined each TCR beta chain by its CDR3 amino acid sequence plus V-gene family, and excluded reads lacking a unique V-gene family. A later analysis removed 500 to 650 highly shared, low-generation-probability nucleotide sequences to deal with suspected cross-contamination and a sequencing artifact. A later analysis calculated a clonal expansion index for each public chain from normalized within-repertoire ranks of inferred template counts. In a later analysis, generation probabilities were computed with a VDJ recombination model fitted to out-of-frame rearrangements, and the resulting probabilities were checked against IGoR. A later analysis scored TCR-TCR, TCR-HLA and TCR-CMV co-occurrence with hypergeometric tests, applying a repertoire-size bias correction to TCR pairs. To estimate false discovery rates, a later analysis permuted the HLA or CMV assignments 20 times. In a later analysis, co-occurring TCRs were grouped using DBSCAN, with TCRdist sequence similarity added in when clustering inside HLA-allele-positive subsets. Repertoires with fewer than 30,000 or more than 120,000 public chains, plus five repertoires with anomalous nucleotide sharing, were excluded from co-occurrence clustering. The immuneACCESS repertoire file appears here via TCRdb, limited to in-frame rearrangements. These files lack a portion of the clones; in checked studies, under half of the deficit traces to unresolved V genes, and the cause of the others is not known. The V and J calls and clone size are taken from that table; D and trimming were inferred from the DNA. The sample contains approximately 100,000 clones, about 70% of them found a single time. Just over 2% of the sample rests with the top ten.

The sample was PBMCs. This sequence originates from a human donor in good health. Recombination joined TRBV4-3 with TRBJ1-6; confidence is insufficient to name the D gene. In nucleotides, the sequence is TGCGCCAGCAGCCAAGATTTTGGAGGGATCGCGAATTCACCCCTCCACTTT. Translated, this gives CASSQDFGGIANSPLHF.